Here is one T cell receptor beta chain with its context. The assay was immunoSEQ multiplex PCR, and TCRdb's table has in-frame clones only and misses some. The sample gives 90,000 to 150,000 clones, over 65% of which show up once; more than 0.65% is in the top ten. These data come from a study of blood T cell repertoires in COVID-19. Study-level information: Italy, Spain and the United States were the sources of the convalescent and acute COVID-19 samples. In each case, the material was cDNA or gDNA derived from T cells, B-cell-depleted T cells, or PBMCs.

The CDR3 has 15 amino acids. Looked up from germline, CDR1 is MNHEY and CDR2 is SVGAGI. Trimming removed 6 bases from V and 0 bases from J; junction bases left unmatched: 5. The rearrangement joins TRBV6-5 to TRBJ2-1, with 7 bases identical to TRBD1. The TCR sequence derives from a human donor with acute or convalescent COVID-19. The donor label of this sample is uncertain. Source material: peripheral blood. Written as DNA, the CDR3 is TGTGCCAGCAGACCCCGGGACAGCTCCTACAATGAGCAGTTCTTC. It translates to CASRPRDSSYNEQFF.